The rows below give T cell receptor beta chains drawn from one sample of a study of blood T cell repertoires in COVID-19. Some clones are missing from TCRdb's copy, which holds only in-frame ones; the method was immunoSEQ multiplex PCR. The data contain just over 150,000 clones, around 87% of them singletons. What was sequenced was PBMCs or T cells enriched from blood (not recorded which). Receptor source: a woman aged 45-60 years who had recovered from COVID-19. Both conserved end residues are part of each CDR3. A D gene is named only where the DNA matches it firmly. The size entry is marked missing in some rows and otherwise reads once, few, many or a size class.

V: TRBV5-4
J: TRBJ2-7
size: NA
D: NA
length: 14
DNA: TGTGCCAGCAGCTCCGGTTCAGGGATGTACGAGCAGTACTTC
CDR3: CASSSGSGMYEQYF

V: TRBV25-1
J: TRBJ2-7
size: NA
D: TRBD2
length: 15
DNA: TGTGCCAGCAGTGAATCGGTGGGGGGGTCCTACGAGCAGTACTTC
CDR3: CASSESVGGSYEQYF

V: TRBV7-8
J: TRBJ1-1
size: NA
D: NA
length: 14
DNA: TGTGCCAGCAGCTTAGGGGGAGGGAAAACTGAAGCTTTCTTT
CDR3: CASSLGGGKTEAFF

V: TRBV19
J: TRBJ2-4
size: once
D: TRBD1
length: 13
DNA: TGTGCCAGTAGTACGGACAGGGGAAACATTCAGTACTTC
CDR3: CASSTDRGNIQYF

V: TRBV19
J: TRBJ1-5
size: NA
D: NA
length: 14
DNA: TGTGCCAGTAGTATGTCGGGGGGCTCCCGGCCCCAGCATTTT
CDR3: CASSMSGGSRPQHF

V: TRBV6-2/TRBV6-3
J: TRBJ2-5
size: NA
D: NA
length: 12
DNA: TGTGCCAGCAGTCCATTCCAAGAGACCCAGTACTTC
CDR3: CASSPFQETQYF

V: TRBV9
J: TRBJ1-3
size: NA
D: TRBD1
length: 16
DNA: TGTGCCAGCAGCCCCCTGTTAGGGGGCAGTGGAAACACCATATATTTT
CDR3: CASSPLLGGSGNTIYF

V: TRBV6-2/TRBV6-3
J: TRBJ1-1
size: NA
D: TRBD1
length: 17
DNA: TGTGCCAGCAGTAACGGCGGGGACAGGGGCCCAGGGACTGAAGCTTTCTTT
CDR3: CASSNGGDRGPGTEAFF

V: TRBV29-1
J: TRBJ2-5
size: NA
D: NA
length: 12
DNA: TGCAGCGTGGGGGGGGCTGGAGAGACCCAGTACTTC
CDR3: CSVGGAGETQYF

V: TRBV27
J: TRBJ1-1
size: NA
D: NA
length: 15
DNA: TGTGCCAGCAGTTTGTCGCGGCACCCGAACACTGAAGCTTTCTTT
CDR3: CASSLSRHPNTEAFF

V: TRBV6-2/TRBV6-3
J: TRBJ1-5
size: once
D: TRBD1
length: 15
DNA: TGTGCCAGCAGTTACGCAGGGGGCAAAAATCAGCCCCAGCATTTT
CDR3: CASSYAGGKNQPQHF

V: TRBV25-1
J: TRBJ1-3
size: NA
D: NA
length: 15
DNA: TGTGCCAGCAGTGAATATTCCGGGACTGGAAACACCATATATTTT
CDR3: CASSEYSGTGNTIYF

V: TRBV9
J: TRBJ2-1
size: NA
D: TRBD2
length: 18
DNA: TGTGCCAGCAGCTCCGGACTAGCGGGGGGGTCCTTGGCGGGAGAGCAGTTCTTC
CDR3: CASSSGLAGGSLAGEQFF

V: TRBV19
J: TRBJ2-6
size: NA
D: TRBD2
length: 19
DNA: TGTGCCAGTAGTACCCCCCCTCACAGAAACCGGGGGGAGTCCAACGTCCTGACTTTC
CDR3: CASSTPPHRNRGESNVLTF

V: TRBV6-5
J: TRBJ2-1
size: NA
D: NA
length: 14
DNA: TGTGCCAGCAGACCCCGGACTCGAGACAATGAGCAGTTCTTC
CDR3: CASRPRTRDNEQFF

V: TRBV19
J: TRBJ1-1
size: NA
D: TRBD1
length: 15
DNA: TGTGCCAGTAGTGCGACAGGGGACCTGAACACTGAAGCTTTCTTT
CDR3: CASSATGDLNTEAFF

V: TRBV6-5
J: TRBJ1-2
size: NA
D: TRBD1
length: 16
DNA: TGTGCCAGCAGTTACTCGTCGGGACAGGGGACCTATGGCTACACCTTC
CDR3: CASSYSSGQGTYGYTF

V: TRBV27
J: TRBJ1-4
size: NA
D: TRBD1
length: 14
DNA: TGTGCCAGCAGTCGAGACAGGGAAGGGGAAAAACTGTTTTTT
CDR3: CASSRDREGEKLFF

V: TRBV7-8
J: TRBJ1-3
size: NA
D: NA
length: 16
DNA: TGTGCCAGCAGCTTATCGGCTGCGGGGGGCGGAAACACCATATATTTT
CDR3: CASSLSAAGGGNTIYF

V: TRBV7-9
J: TRBJ2-1
size: NA
D: TRBD2
length: 15
DNA: TGTGCCAGCAGCTTTTCTAGCGGGGCCAGGAATGAGCAGTTCTTC
CDR3: CASSFSSGARNEQFF

V: TRBV3-1/TRBV3-2
J: TRBJ1-4
size: NA
D: TRBD1
length: 16
DNA: TGTGCCAGCAGCCGACGTACAGGGGGCGGGAGTGAAAAACTGTTTTTT
CDR3: CASSRRTGGGSEKLFF

V: TRBV4-3
J: TRBJ2-1
size: NA
D: TRBD1
length: 15
DNA: TGCGCCAGCAGCACCCGGACAGGGGAGTACAATGAGCAGTTCTTC
CDR3: CASSTRTGEYNEQFF

V: TRBV9
J: TRBJ1-1
size: few
D: TRBD1
length: 15
DNA: TGTGCCAGCAGCGCCTGGACAGGGCGGAACACTGAAGCTTTCTTT
CDR3: CASSAWTGRNTEAFF

V: TRBV3-1/TRBV3-2
J: TRBJ2-1
size: NA
D: TRBD2
length: 18
DNA: TGTGCCAGCAGCCAAGTACTAGCGGGTGAGGATCACTACAATGAGCAGTTCTTC
CDR3: CASSQVLAGEDHYNEQFF

V: TRBV11-2
J: TRBJ2-2
size: NA
D: NA
length: 14
DNA: TGTGCCAGCAGCTTGTCCCAGGCCACCGGGGAGCTGTTTTTT
CDR3: CASSLSQATGELFF

V: TRBV9
J: TRBJ2-3
size: NA
D: NA
length: 14
DNA: TGTGCCAGCAGCTCTGGGGGGGCTCCAGATACGCAGTATTTT
CDR3: CASSSGGAPDTQYF

V: TRBV12-5
J: TRBJ1-3
size: NA
D: TRBD1
length: 16
DNA: TGTGCTAGTGGACCGAACACAGGGGGCTCTGGAAACACCATATATTTT
CDR3: CASGPNTGGSGNTIYF

V: TRBV18
J: TRBJ1-5
size: NA
D: NA
length: 13
DNA: TGTGCCAGCTCCGCTACAGAGCATCAGCCCCAGCATTTT
CDR3: CASSATEHQPQHF

V: TRBV19
J: TRBJ2-3
size: once
D: TRBD2
length: 15
DNA: TGTGCCAGTAGTACTCTAGCGGGGGGGAGAAATACGCAGTATTTT
CDR3: CASSTLAGGRNTQYF